The 15 T cell receptor beta chains given below trace back to one sample, sequenced in a study of blood T cell repertoires in COVID-19. The table came from immunoSEQ multiplex PCR; TCRdb's copy has only in-frame clones and leaves some out. Of over 200,000 clones in the sample, 70% to 90% are singletons; the top ten hold more than 10%. Sequences were obtained from peripheral blood. Receptor source: a woman aged 18 to 35 who had recovered from COVID-19.

The chain carries TRBV29-1 and TRBJ2-4; D possibly corresponds to TRBD1 (5 bases). CDR1 is SQVTM, CDR2 ANQGSEA, per germline. The CDR3 is made up of 13 amino acids. With 6 bases removed from V and 8 bases from J, the gap between germline ends came to 17 bases. Here the CDR3 reads CSVARTIEDIQYF. As DNA, the CDR3 is TGCAGCGTCGCCAGGACAATCGAGGACATTCAGTACTTC.

This clone was seen a handful of times. This chain links TRBV20-1 with TRBJ1-2, with a possible D match to TRBD1 (5 bases). Trimming shortened V by 3 bases and J by 7 bases, and 9 bases separated the two germline ends. Germline V CDR1 and CDR2: DFQATT, SNEGSKA (reference sequence). CDR3 length: 11 residues. The chain's CDR3 is CSARSQGGYTF. CDR3 nucleotide sequence: TGCAGTGCTAGGTCGCAGGGTGGCTACACCTTC.

The chain couples TRBV11-2 to TRBJ1-2, with 8 nucleotides matching TRBD1. Losses at the gene ends were 5 bases for V and 0 bases for J; bases not matched to a gene: 2. This CDR3 region has 14 residues. The V gene's germline CDR1 is SGHAT and CDR2 FQNNGV. The CDR3 loop is CASSQDRANYGYTF. CDR3 in DNA: TGTGCCAGCAGCCAGGACAGGGCTAACTATGGCTACACCTTC.

Only one count was recorded for this clone. The rearrangement links TRBV6-1 to TRBJ2-5; possibly TRBD1 for D (6 bases). V lost 0 bases and J lost 7, with 15 bases in between. Germline V lookup: CDR1 MNHNS, CDR2 SASEGT. The CDR3 extends over 15 amino acids. CDR3 residues: CASSEARGTQGTQYF. The CDR3 nucleotides are TGTGCCAGCAGTGAAGCGAGGGGGACCCAGGGGACCCAGTACTTC.

V is TRBV2 and J is TRBJ2-7, with 11 bases that match TRBD2. The CDR3 totals 15 residues. After removal of 6 bases from V and 2 bases from J, the junction contained 6 bases not matched to a gene. The V gene's germline CDR1 is SNHLY and CDR2 FYNNEI. The CDR3: CASRDFSGRAYEQYF. The CDR3 region has the DNA TGTGCCAGCAGGGACTTTAGCGGGAGGGCCTACGAGCAGTACTTC.

This sequence joins TRBV15 and TRBJ2-1; the match to TRBD1 covers 8 bases. Per germline, CDR1 LNHNV and CDR2 YYDKDF (reference sequence). J lost 8 bases, V lost 5 bases, and 5 bases had no gene match. The CDR3 consists of 13 residues. The CDR3 spells CATSVQGGDEQFF. In DNA form, the CDR3 reads TGTGCCACCAGCGTACAGGGGGGAGATGAGCAGTTCTTC.

V gene TRBV27 combines with J gene TRBJ2-1; no clear D gene. In germline, CDR1 is MNHEY, CDR2 SMNVEV (reference sequence). The CDR3 sequence is 11 residues long. With 4 bases removed from V and 8 bases from J, the gap between germline ends came to 6 bases. The CDR3 nucleotides are TGTGCCAGCAGTTCCCTCCATGAGCAGTTCTTC. Translated, it gives CASSSLHEQFF.

The rearrangement links TRBV30 to TRBJ1-4, with D tentatively TRBD1 (6 bases). The ends were cut back, 2 bases at V and 5 bases at J, with 12 bases in the middle. This CDR3 is 14 amino acids long. Germline V CDR1 and CDR2: GTSNPN, SVGIG (reference sequence). DNA of the CDR3: TGTGCCTGGAGTTTCGGCAGGGGAAATGAAAAACTGTTTTTT. Residues: CAWSFGRGNEKLFF.

This clone was counted once. The rearrangement uses TRBV6-2 or TRBV6-3 and TRBJ1-1; D unresolved. The germline CDR1 and CDR2 sequences are MNHEY and SVGEGT. Between the trimmed V and J ends, which lost 0 bases and 6 bases, there was a span of 8 bases. The CDR3 contains 13 residues. Here the CDR3 reads CASSYSVRAEAFF. Here the CDR3 DNA reads TGTGCCAGCAGTTACTCCGTGAGGGCTGAAGCTTTCTTT.

V and J are TRBV9 and TRBJ1-3; the D is unclear. The CDR3 spans 16 residues. V gave up 0 bases and J gave up 0 bases, with 10 bases separating them. Germline values: CDR1 SGDLS, CDR2 YYNGEE. CDR3 region: CASSVATGLSGNTIYF. Written as DNA, the CDR3 is TGTGCCAGCAGCGTAGCCACTGGGCTCTCTGGAAACACCATATATTTT.

The chain couples TRBV13 to TRBJ1-5, with 7 positions matching TRBD1. This CDR3 comprises 14 residues. The germline V gene has CDR1 PRHDT and CDR2 FYEKMQ (reference sequence). V lost 0 bases to trimming and J lost 5 bases; unmatched junction nucleotides: 1. Here the CDR3 DNA reads TGTGCCAGCAGCTTAGGGCAGGGGGATCAGCCCCAGCATTTT. Protein product: CASSLGQGDQPQHF.

The V and J genes are TRBV2 and TRBJ1-1, with D perhaps TRBD1 (5 bases). Germline CDR1 reads SNHLY; CDR2 reads FYNNEI. The germline V and J ends were trimmed by 4 bases and 1 base, with 7 bases remaining between them. This CDR3 has 13 amino acids. Here the CDR3 reads CASSGQPNTEAFF. Here the CDR3 DNA reads TGTGCCAGCAGTGGACAGCCGAACACTGAAGCTTTCTTT.

This chain links TRBV4-3 with TRBJ1-1; D possibly corresponds to TRBD1 (6 bases). CDR1 is LGHNA, CDR2 YSLEER, per germline. With 0 bases removed from V and 5 bases from J, the gap between germline ends came to 13 bases. CDR3 length: 15 residues. DNA for the CDR3: TGCGCCAGCAGCCAAGACCGAGACAGGTGGACTGAAGCTTTCTTT. It codes for CASSQDRDRWTEAFF.

In nucleotides, the CDR3 is TGTGCCAGCAGCCTTGGGGGGGGCCAATACACCTTC. Its translation: CASSLGGGQYTF. J is TRBJ1-2 and V is TRBV11-1, with D possibly TRBD1 on 6 matching bases. Trimming cost V 5 bases and J 11 bases, with 15 bases left between them. CDR1 SGHAT and CDR2 FQDESV come from the germline V gene (reference sequence). The CDR3 loop spans 12 amino acids.

DNA of the CDR3: TGTGCCAGTAACCCCATGGGACTCTACACCGGGGAGCTGTTTTTT. The encoded protein is CASNPMGLYTGELFF. The gene calls are TRBV19 and TRBJ2-2, with a possible D match to TRBD2 (6 bases). The V gene's germline CDR1 is LNHDA and CDR2 SQIVND (reference sequence). Between the trimmed V and J ends, which lost 7 bases and 3 bases, there was a span of 15 bases. The CDR3 sequence is 15 residues long. The variable domain in full, with the rest retrieved from reference TRBV19 and TRBJ2-2, is DGGITQSPKYLFRKEGQNVTLSCEQNLNHDAMYWYRQDPGQGLRLIYYSQIVNDFQKGDIAEGYSVSREKKESFPLTVTSAQKNPTAFYLCASNPMGLYTGELFFGEGSRLTVL.